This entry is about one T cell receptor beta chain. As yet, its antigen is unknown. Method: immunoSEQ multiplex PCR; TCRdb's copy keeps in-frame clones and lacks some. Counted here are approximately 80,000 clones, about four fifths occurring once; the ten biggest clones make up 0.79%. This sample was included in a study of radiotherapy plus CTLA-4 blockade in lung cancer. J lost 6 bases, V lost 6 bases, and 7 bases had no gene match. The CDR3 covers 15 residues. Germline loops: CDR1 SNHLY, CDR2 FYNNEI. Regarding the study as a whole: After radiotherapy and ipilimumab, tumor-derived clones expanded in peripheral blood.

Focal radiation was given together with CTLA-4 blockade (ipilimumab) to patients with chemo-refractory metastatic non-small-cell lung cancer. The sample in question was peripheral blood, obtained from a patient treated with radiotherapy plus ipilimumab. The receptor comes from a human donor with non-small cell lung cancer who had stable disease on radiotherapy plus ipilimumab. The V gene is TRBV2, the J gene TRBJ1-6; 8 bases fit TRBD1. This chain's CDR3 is CASSYPGQVNSPLHF. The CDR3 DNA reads TGTGCCAGCAGCTACCCGGGACAGGTTAATTCACCCCTCCACTTT. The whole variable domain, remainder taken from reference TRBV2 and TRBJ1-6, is EPEVTQTPSHQVTQMGQEVILRCVPISNHLYFYWYRQILGQKVEFLVSFYNNEISEKSEIFDDQFSVERPDGSNFTLKIRSTKLEDSAMYFCASSYPGQVNSPLHFGNGTRLTVT.